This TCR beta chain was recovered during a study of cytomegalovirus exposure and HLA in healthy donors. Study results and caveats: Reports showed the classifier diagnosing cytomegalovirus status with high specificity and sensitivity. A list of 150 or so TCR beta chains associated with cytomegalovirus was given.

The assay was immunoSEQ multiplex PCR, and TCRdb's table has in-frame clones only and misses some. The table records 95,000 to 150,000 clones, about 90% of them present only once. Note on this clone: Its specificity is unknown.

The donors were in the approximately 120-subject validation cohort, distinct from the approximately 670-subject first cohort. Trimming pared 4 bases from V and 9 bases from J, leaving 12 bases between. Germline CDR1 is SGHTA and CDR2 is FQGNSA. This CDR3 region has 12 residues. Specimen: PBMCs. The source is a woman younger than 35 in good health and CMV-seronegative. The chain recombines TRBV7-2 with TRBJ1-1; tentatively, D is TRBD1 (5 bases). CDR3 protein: CASSWSADKAFF. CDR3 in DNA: TGTGCCAGCAGCTGGTCGGCGGACAAAGCTTTCTTT.